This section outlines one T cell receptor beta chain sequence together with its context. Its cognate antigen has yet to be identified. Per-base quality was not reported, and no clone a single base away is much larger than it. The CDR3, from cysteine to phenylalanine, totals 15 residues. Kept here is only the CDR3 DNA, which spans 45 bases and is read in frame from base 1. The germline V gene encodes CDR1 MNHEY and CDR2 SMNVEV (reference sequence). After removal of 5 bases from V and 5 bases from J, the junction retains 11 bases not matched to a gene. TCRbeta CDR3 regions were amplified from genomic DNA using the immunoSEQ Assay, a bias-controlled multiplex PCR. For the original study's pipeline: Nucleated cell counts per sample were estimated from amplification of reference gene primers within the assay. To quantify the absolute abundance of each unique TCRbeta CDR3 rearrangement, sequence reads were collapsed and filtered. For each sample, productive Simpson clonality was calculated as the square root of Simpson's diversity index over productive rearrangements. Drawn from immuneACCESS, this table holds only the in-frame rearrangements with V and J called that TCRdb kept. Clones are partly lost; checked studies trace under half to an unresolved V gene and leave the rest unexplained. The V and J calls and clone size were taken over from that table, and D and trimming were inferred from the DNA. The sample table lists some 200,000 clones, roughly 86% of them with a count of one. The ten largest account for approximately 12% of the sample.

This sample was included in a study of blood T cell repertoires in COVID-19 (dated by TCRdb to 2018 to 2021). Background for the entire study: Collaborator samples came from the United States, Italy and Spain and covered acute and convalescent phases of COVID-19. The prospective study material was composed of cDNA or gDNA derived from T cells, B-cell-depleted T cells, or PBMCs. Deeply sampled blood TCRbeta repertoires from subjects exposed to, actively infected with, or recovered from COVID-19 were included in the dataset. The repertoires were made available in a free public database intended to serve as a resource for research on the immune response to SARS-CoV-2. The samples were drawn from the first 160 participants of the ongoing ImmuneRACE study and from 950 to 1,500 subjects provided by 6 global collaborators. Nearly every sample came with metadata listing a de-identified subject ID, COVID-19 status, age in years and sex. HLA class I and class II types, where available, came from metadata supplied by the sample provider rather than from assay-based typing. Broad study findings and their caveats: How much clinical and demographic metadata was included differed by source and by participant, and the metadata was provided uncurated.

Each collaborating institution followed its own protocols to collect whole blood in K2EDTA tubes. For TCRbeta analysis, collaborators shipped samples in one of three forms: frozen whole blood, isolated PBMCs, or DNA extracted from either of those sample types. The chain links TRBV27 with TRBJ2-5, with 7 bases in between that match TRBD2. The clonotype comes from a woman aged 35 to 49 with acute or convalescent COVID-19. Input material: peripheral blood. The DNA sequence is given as TGTGCCAGCAGTGGACTAGACGGCGGAGGGGAGACCCAGTACTTC. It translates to CASSGLDGGGETQYF.